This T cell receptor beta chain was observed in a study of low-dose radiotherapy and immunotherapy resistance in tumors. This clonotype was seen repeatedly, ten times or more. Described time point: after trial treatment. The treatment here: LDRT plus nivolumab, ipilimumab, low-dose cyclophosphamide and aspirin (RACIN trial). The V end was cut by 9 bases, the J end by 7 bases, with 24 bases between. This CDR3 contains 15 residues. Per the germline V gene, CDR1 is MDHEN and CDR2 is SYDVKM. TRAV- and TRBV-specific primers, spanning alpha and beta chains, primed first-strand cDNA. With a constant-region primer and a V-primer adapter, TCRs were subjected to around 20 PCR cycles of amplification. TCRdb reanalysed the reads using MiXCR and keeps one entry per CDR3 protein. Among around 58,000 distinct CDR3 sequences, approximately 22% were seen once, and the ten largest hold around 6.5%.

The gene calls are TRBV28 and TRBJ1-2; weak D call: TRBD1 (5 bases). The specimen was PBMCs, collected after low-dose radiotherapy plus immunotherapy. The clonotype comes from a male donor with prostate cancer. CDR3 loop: CASFQLRGGVGGYTF. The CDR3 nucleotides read TGTGCCAGTTTCCAGCTTCGGGGGGGGGTTGGTGGCTACACCTTC.